One sample yielded the 23 T cell receptor beta chains listed below, sequenced in a study of shared clonotypes between healthy human individuals. Assay used: immunoSEQ multiplex PCR; TCRdb lists only in-frame clones, some missing. Of some 2.3 million clones listed, 90% to 95% were seen once; the top ten hold about 0.39%. The sequencing sample was made of naive CD4+ T cells from PBMCs. The subset: CD45RA+ positively selected. Every receptor here comes from a man aged 18 to 29 in good health. Some clones in this sample may be carry-over from other donors' samples.

The chain uses TRBV11-3 and TRBJ2-3, with 7 bases lining up with TRBD2. V trimming: 0 bases; J trimming: 4 bases; junction bases outside the gene matches: 4. The CDR3 sequence is 15 residues long. Germline loops: CDR1 SGHNT, CDR2 YENEEA. The CDR3 loop reads CASSLDRLAPDTQYF. The CDR3 nucleotides read TGTGCCAGCAGCTTAGATCGACTAGCCCCAGATACGCAGTATTTT.

With regard to this clone: Different DNA sequences within this sample yield the same CDR3. The chain joins TRBV5-1 to TRBJ1-1; D may be TRBD1 (5 bases). The CDR3 length is 15 residues. Germline CDR1 SGHRS, CDR2 YFSETQ. Trimming cost V 1 base and J 2 bases, with 12 bases left between them. The CDR3 reads CASSLNLQGNTEAFF. The CDR3 nucleotides read TGCGCCAGCAGCTTGAACCTCCAGGGTAACACTGAAGCTTTCTTT.

The chain links TRBV27 to TRBJ2-7; possibly TRBD1 for D (5 bases). This CDR3 region has 15 residues. From germline, CDR1 is MNHEY and CDR2 SMNVEV (reference sequence). The germline V and J ends were trimmed by 6 bases and 4 bases, with 19 bases remaining between them. CDR3 sequence reads: CASSSPASGYYEQYF. CDR3 bases: TGTGCCAGCAGCTCACCAGCGTCAGGGTATTACGAGCAGTACTTC.

J is TRBJ2-6 and V is TRBV4-1; tentative D call: TRBD2 (5 bases). CDR3 size: 16 residues. CDR1 is MGHRA and CDR2 is YSYEKL in the germline V gene. The V and J ends lost 0 bases and 4 bases respectively, with 10 bases between them. CDR3 amino acids: CASSQEGSAGANVLTF. In DNA form, the CDR3 reads TGCGCCAGCAGCCAAGAGGGGAGTGCCGGGGCCAACGTCCTGACTTTC.

The chain employs TRBV6-5 and TRBJ2-2, with TRBD1 matching over 7 bases. J gave up 5 bases and V 4 bases, and 7 bases lay outside the gene matches. Per germline, CDR1 MNHEY and CDR2 SVGAGI. This CDR3 spans 15 amino acids. The CDR3 region has the DNA TGTGCCAGCAGTTCGGGACAGAGGGGGACCGGGGAGCTGTTTTTT. Translation gives CASSSGQRGTGELFF.

V is TRBV11-2 and J is TRBJ1-2; D remains unclear. CDR1 and CDR2 (germline): SGHAT, FQNNGV. Trimming cost V 0 bases and J 7 bases, with 9 bases left between them. The length of the CDR3 is 13 residues. CDR3 in DNA: TGTGCCAGCAGCTTAGACCTCAGTGGTGGCTACACCTTC. Translation: CASSLDLSGGYTF.

The V gene is TRBV7-8, the J gene TRBJ1-2; D possibly corresponds to TRBD1 (6 bases). V was shortened by 2 bases and J by 8 bases, with 18 bases between the two germline ends. Germline CDR1 is SGHVS and CDR2 is FQNEAQ. This CDR3 has 15 amino acids. This chain's CDR3 is CASSLTGTGITGYTF. In nucleotides, the CDR3 is TGTGCCAGCAGCTTAACGGGTACAGGGATCACAGGCTACACCTTC.

To note about this clone: The sample carries other DNA sequences with the same CDR3. This sequence joins TRBV6-5 and TRBJ2-7; D gene unclear. The CDR3 loop spans 11 amino acids. CDR1 and CDR2 (germline): MNHEY, SVGAGI. The germline V and J ends were trimmed by 5 bases and 2 bases, with 4 bases remaining between them. The CDR3 reads CASSSTYEQYF. In DNA, the CDR3 is TGTGCCAGCAGTAGCACCTACGAGCAGTACTTC.

This chain connects TRBV10-1 to TRBJ1-5; TRBD1 matches at 10 bases. From germline, CDR1 is WNHNN and CDR2 SYGVQD (reference sequence). The CDR3 runs to 17 residues. The junction had 15 bases not matched to a gene; V was cut back by 6 bases and J by 7 bases. The CDR3 DNA reads as TGCGCCAGCAGACGTAATCCGGGACAGGGGAAGGGACAGCCCCAGCATTTT. Encoded protein: CASRRNPGQGKGQPQHF.

The chain combines TRBV5-4 with TRBJ1-1; no reliable D call. The CDR3 sequence is 14 residues long. V lost 5 bases and J 2 bases, leaving 13 bases between the germline ends. CDR1 is SGHNT and CDR2 is YYREEE in the germline V gene (reference sequence). CDR3 sequence (DNA): TGTGCCAGCAGTCGAGACATCCTCAACACTGAAGCTTTCTTT. Its protein is CASSRDILNTEAFF.

The chain joins TRBV5-4 to TRBJ2-5, with TRBD1 as a possible D gene (6 bases). Trimming shortened V by 4 bases and J by 3 bases, and 19 bases separated the two germline ends. Germline assignment: CDR1 SGHNT and CDR2 YYREEE (reference sequence). The CDR3 has 16 residues. This CDR3 reads CASSPRSTGFKETQYF. The CDR3 DNA sequence: TGTGCCAGCAGCCCGAGGAGCACAGGGTTTAAAGAGACCCAGTACTTC.

On this clone itself: Other DNA sequences from this sample encode an identical CDR3 as well. The chain links TRBV6-1 to TRBJ1-2; TRBD1 might be the D (6 bases). V was clipped by 0 bases and J by 4 bases, with 9 bases between them. Germline CDR1 and CDR2: MNHNS and SASEGT. CDR3 length: 14 residues. CDR3 nucleotide sequence: TGTGCCAGCAGTGAAGCGGTACAGGGCTATGGCTACACCTTC. Its translation: CASSEAVQGYGYTF.

With respect to this clone: The sample carries other DNA sequences with the same CDR3. The chain carries TRBV5-6 and TRBJ1-2; TRBD1 aligns across 12 bases. Germline loops: CDR1 SGHDT, CDR2 YYEEEE. V lost 5 bases, J lost 4 bases, and 9 bases stayed unmatched. This CDR3 is built from 16 residues. For the CDR3, the DNA is TGTGCCAGCAGTTCCGGGACAGGGGGCGCGGGCTATGGCTACACCTTC. Protein: CASSSGTGGAGYGYTF.

The genes are TRBV28 and TRBJ2-3, with D unclear. Between the trimmed V and J ends, which lost 5 bases and 5 bases, there was a span of 8 bases. Germline V gene sequence: CDR1 MDHEN, CDR2 SYDVKM. This CDR3 contains 12 residues. This CDR3 is CASSPYQDTQYF. In nucleotides, the CDR3 is TGTGCCAGCAGTCCTTATCAAGATACGCAGTATTTT.

This clone appeared once. The V and J genes are TRBV30 and TRBJ1-4, with a possible D match to TRBD1 (5 bases). Germline V gene sequence: CDR1 GTSNPN, CDR2 SVGIG (reference sequence). The length of the CDR3 is 13 residues. Trimming shortened V by 2 bases and J by 6 bases, and 10 bases separated the two germline ends. For the CDR3, the DNA is TGTGCCTGGAGTCGGGGGGTGTATGAAAAACTGTTTTTT. Encoded protein: CAWSRGVYEKLFF.

This clone was seen only once. V usage is TRBV10-3 and J usage is TRBJ2-1; D remains ambiguous. V dropped 10 bases and J dropped 0 bases, with 13 bases sitting between them. Germline CDR1 ENHRY, CDR2 SYGVKD. This CDR3 is 14 amino acids long. CDR3 residues: CATRDPSSYNEQFF. CDR3 in DNA: TGTGCCACTCGAGACCCAAGCTCCTACAATGAGCAGTTCTTC.

The V and J genes are TRBV9 and TRBJ1-1, with D maybe TRBD1 (6 bases). The germline V gene encodes CDR1 SGDLS and CDR2 YYNGEE. The CDR3 is 14 residues long. V shed 5 bases and J shed 8 bases, with 19 bases lying between them. The CDR3 nucleotides are TGTGCCAGCAGAGCAATTATAGGGGGGACCGAAGCTTTCTTT. Residues: CASRAIIGGTEAFF.

This chain links TRBV20-1 with TRBJ2-5, with D possibly TRBD2 on 6 matching bases. Germline values: CDR1 DFQATT, CDR2 SNEGSKA (reference sequence). The ends were cut back, 3 bases at V and 9 bases at J, with 11 bases in the middle. This CDR3 spans 11 amino acids. The CDR3 DNA reads TGCAGTGCTAGTCAGGGAGGCCCCCAGTACTTC. This encodes CSASQGGPQYF.

The chain joins TRBV30 to TRBJ1-6; D not certain. The CDR3 length is 15 residues. CDR1 and CDR2 from the germline V gene are GTSNPN and SVGIG (reference sequence). Between the trimmed V and J ends, which lost 2 bases and 8 bases, there was a span of 16 bases. The CDR3 reads CAWSLGGTVDSPLHF. The CDR3 coding sequence is TGTGCCTGGAGTTTGGGTGGAACGGTCGATTCACCCCTCCACTTT. Looking up the rest from reference TRBV30 and TRBJ1-6 gives the full variable domain: SQTIHQWPATLVQPVGSPLSLECTVEGTSNPNLYWYRQAAGRGLQLLFYSVGIGQISSEVPQNLSASRPQDRQFILSSKKLLLSDSGFYLCAWSLGGTVDSPLHFGNGTRLTVT.

The chain couples TRBV19 to TRBJ1-5; D uncertain. V was pared by 0 bases and J by 1 base, with 10 bases between. Germline CDR1 is LNHDA and CDR2 is SQIVND (reference sequence). This CDR3 spans 16 amino acids. The CDR3 DNA reads as TGTGCCAGTAGTATAGATCTAGGACGGAGCAATCAGCCCCAGCATTTT. This translates into CASSIDLGRSNQPQHF.

For this clone: Other DNA sequences from this sample encode an identical CDR3 as well. The CDR3 spells CASSPGQGGEQYF. The CDR3, as DNA: TGTGCCAGCAGTCCCGGACAGGGGGGGGAGCAGTACTTC. The V and J genes are TRBV28 and TRBJ2-7; 10 bases are shared with TRBD1. Trimming removed 5 bases from V and 7 bases from J; junction bases left unmatched: 5. Germline CDR1 reads MDHEN; CDR2 reads SYDVKM. The CDR3 consists of 13 residues.

The rearrangement uses TRBV7-3 and TRBJ1-1; 7 nucleotides line up with TRBD1. Germline V CDR1 and CDR2: SGHTA, FQGTGA. Trimming cost V 5 bases and J 0 bases; bases outside gene matches: 9. The CDR3 sequence is 16 residues long. The CDR3 reads CASSPSGQFMNTEAFF. CDR3 DNA sequence: TGTGCCAGCAGCCCCTCGGGACAGTTCATGAACACTGAAGCTTTCTTT.

Turning to this clone: Other nucleotide sequences from this sample produce the same CDR3. This chain joins TRBV7-6 and TRBJ2-5; 10 bases align to TRBD2. The ends lost 1 base at V and 4 bases at J; junction bases unmatched: 0. CDR1 is SGHVS and CDR2 is FNYEAQ in the germline V gene. The CDR3 length is 14 residues. The chain's CDR3 is CASSLGLAGETQYF. The DNA for the CDR3 is TGTGCCAGCAGCTTAGGACTAGCGGGAGAGACCCAGTACTTC. The full variable domain, completed using reference TRBV7-6 and TRBJ2-5, is GAGVSQSPRYKVTKRGQDVALRCDPISGHVSLYWYRQALGQGPEFLTYFNYEAQQDKSGLPNDRFSAERPEGSISTLTIQRTEQRDSAMYRCASSLGLAGETQYFGPGTRLLVL.